Below, 22 T cell receptor beta chains from the same sample are listed, as sequenced in a study of shared clonotypes between healthy human individuals. The assay was immunoSEQ multiplex PCR, and TCRdb's table has in-frame clones only and misses some. Of 400,000 or so clones listed, about 97% were seen once; the top ten hold about 0.32%. The specimen sequenced was memory CD8+ T cells sorted from blood. As for subset: CD45RO+ cells pooled with CCR7-negative TemRA cells. Receptors originate from a man between 25 and 39 years old in good health.

The chain recombines TRBV5-4 with TRBJ2-1, with 10 bases matching TRBD2. CDR1 is SGHNT, CDR2 YYREEE, per germline (reference sequence). With V trimmed by 2 bases and J by 9 bases, 5 bases remained unmatched. The CDR3 runs to 14 residues. The chain's CDR3 is CASSFSSGRAEQFF. CDR3 bases: TGTGCCAGCAGCTTTTCTAGCGGGAGAGCTGAGCAGTTCTTC.

The V gene is TRBV13, the J gene TRBJ2-7; unclear D gene. The CDR3 is made up of 12 amino acids. V was clipped by 4 bases and J by 5 bases, with 9 bases between them. Germline V CDR1 and CDR2: PRHDT, FYEKMQ (reference sequence). In DNA form, the CDR3 reads TGTGCCAGCAGCTCAACAAAGGACGAGCAGTACTTC. Its translation is CASSSTKDEQYF.

The chain is built from TRBV5-6 and TRBJ2-7, with 8 positions matching TRBD2. Germline assignment: CDR1 SGHDT and CDR2 YYEEEE. The V and J ends lost 6 bases and 6 bases, in that order; junction bases with no gene match: 8. CDR3 length: 13 amino acids. The CDR3 DNA sequence: TGTGCCAGCACCCGGACTAGCTATCGCGAGCAGTACTTC. This sequence encodes CASTRTSYREQYF.

This clone showed up just a few times. The chain recombines TRBV10-3 with TRBJ1-1; D is unresolved. Germline-derived CDR1 and CDR2 are ENHRY and SYGVKD. The germline V and J ends were trimmed by 4 bases and 8 bases, with 11 bases remaining between them. The CDR3 runs 12 residues. As DNA, the CDR3 is TGTGCCATCAGTGGGGCAGCGAGGGAAGCTTTCTTT. Translating gives CAISGAAREAFF.

V usage is TRBV7-8 and J usage is TRBJ2-7; 7 positions agree with TRBD1. Trimming cost V 6 bases and J 2 bases; bases outside gene matches: 10. Germline V CDR1 and CDR2: SGHVS, FQNEAQ. The CDR3 has 15 residues. CDR3 DNA sequence: TGTGCCAGCAGACAGTCCCGGCAGGGGGCCTACGAGCAGTACTTC. Translated: CASRQSRQGAYEQYF.

The chain recombines TRBV6-1 with TRBJ2-1; D might be TRBD2 (5 bases). Germline assignment: CDR1 MNHNS and CDR2 SASEGT. The CDR3 loop spans 14 amino acids. Trimming took off 5 bases at V and 8 bases at J, with 16 bases between the two ends. The CDR3 here is CASSRENSRDEQFF. The DNA of the CDR3 is TGTGCCAGCAGTAGGGAGAATAGTCGGGATGAGCAGTTCTTC.

The rearrangement links TRBV30 to TRBJ1-6, with TRBD1 as a possible D gene (5 bases). Germline CDR1 GTSNPN, CDR2 SVGIG (reference sequence). The CDR3 spans 13 residues. V was cut by 6 bases and J by 8 bases, with 14 bases left in between. In DNA, the CDR3 is TGTGCCTGTTCCGGGACTGTATATTCACCCCTCCACTTT. Amino acid sequence: CACSGTVYSPLHF.

The genes are TRBV7-9 and TRBJ2-3; TRBD2 agrees at 8 bases. Germline assignment: CDR1 SEHNR and CDR2 FQNEAQ (reference sequence). V shed 7 bases and J 10 bases; nucleotides not matched to a gene: 7. The CDR3 totals 12 residues. CDR3 protein: CASKAGVYPQYF. CDR3 bases: TGTGCCAGCAAAGCGGGAGTCTACCCGCAGTATTTT.

V gene TRBV19 combines with J gene TRBJ2-2; 9 bases map to TRBD2. Germline CDR1 is LNHDA and CDR2 is SQIVND (reference sequence). V dropped 5 bases and J dropped 8; count of bases not matched to a gene: 12. The CDR3 consists of 16 residues. CDR3 coding DNA: TGTGCCAGTAGTCCCCTTTTGGTAGCGGGAGAGGGGGAGCTGTTTTTT. Residues: CASSPLLVAGEGELFF.

The gene calls are TRBV4-1 and TRBJ2-2, with D unresolved. V was trimmed by 1 base and J by 5 bases, leaving 8 bases between them. The CDR3 loop spans 14 amino acids. The V gene's germline CDR1 is MGHRA and CDR2 YSYEKL. CDR3 in amino acids: CASSQVVETGELFF. The CDR3 DNA reads TGCGCCAGCAGCCAAGTTGTCGAGACCGGGGAGCTGTTTTTT.

J is TRBJ2-2 and V is TRBV7-3, with 9 bases that match TRBD2. After removal of 1 base from V and 6 bases from J, the junction contained 0 bases not matched to a gene. This CDR3 contains 14 residues. Germline V lookup: CDR1 SGHTA, CDR2 FQGTGA. CDR3 loop: CASSLSGRAGELFF. The CDR3 region has the DNA TGTGCCAGCAGCTTAAGCGGGAGGGCCGGGGAGCTGTTTTTT.

The count of this clone is one. This chain joins TRBV30 and TRBJ1-2; possible D gene TRBD1, 6 bases. Germline loops: CDR1 GTSNPN, CDR2 SVGIG (reference sequence). V lost 1 base, J lost 7 bases, and 16 bases lay in between. The CDR3 is made up of 14 amino acids. CDR3 nucleotides: TGTGCCTGGAGTGAAGTGGTGCAGGGGATTGGCTACACCTTC. Encoded protein: CAWSEVVQGIGYTF. Together with reference TRBV30 and TRBJ1-2, the CDR3 gives the full variable domain: SQTIHQWPATLVQPVGSPLSLECTVEGTSNPNLYWYRQAAGRGLQLLFYSVGIGQISSEVPQNLSASRPQDRQFILSSKKLLLSDSGFYLCAWSEVVQGIGYTFGSGTRLTVV.

The chain is built from TRBV4-1 and TRBJ2-4; 8 bases match TRBD2. CDR1 MGHRA and CDR2 YSYEKL come from the germline V gene. V trimming: 5 bases; J trimming: 5 bases; junction bases outside the gene matches: 5. The CDR3 runs to 14 residues. The CDR3 region has the DNA TGCGCCAGCAGCACAGCGGGAGCGGAAAACATTCAGTACTTC. Translating it yields CASSTAGAENIQYF.

In nucleotides, the CDR3 is TGTGCCAGCAGCCGACAGGGGGCGAGCACAGATACGCAGTATTTT. It is translated as CASSRQGASTDTQYF. V usage is TRBV7-9 and J usage is TRBJ2-3; 10 bases are a match to TRBD1. Germline CDR1 SEHNR, CDR2 FQNEAQ (reference sequence). The CDR3 has 15 amino acids. V shed 5 bases, J shed 0 bases, and the junction held 2 bases outside the gene matches.

J is TRBJ2-5 and V is TRBV10-2, with 13 bases that match TRBD2. Trimming took 4 bases from V and 5 from J; bases not matched to a gene: 7. The germline V gene has CDR1 WSHSY and CDR2 SAAADI. The CDR3 consists of 16 residues. The CDR3 DNA reads as TGCGCCAGCAGTGGGATCGGGACTAGCGGGACTGAGACCCAGTACTTC. Translating it yields CASSGIGTSGTETQYF.

The chain combines TRBV5-1 with TRBJ2-7; 7 bases are a match to TRBD2. This CDR3 contains 15 residues. Trimming removed 0 bases from V and 0 bases from J; junction bases left unmatched: 3. From germline, CDR1 is SGHRS and CDR2 YFSETQ. The CDR3 DNA is TGCGCCAGCAGCTTGGGTGGCGGGAGCTCCTACGAGCAGTACTTC. Translation: CASSLGGGSSYEQYF.

The chain couples TRBV10-2 to TRBJ2-7, with 13 nucleotides matching TRBD2. CDR1 is WSHSY and CDR2 is SAAADI in the germline V gene. Trimming took 5 bases from V and 4 from J; bases not matched to a gene: 5. The CDR3 contains 15 residues. CDR3 amino acids: CASSSWTSGSYEQYF. Written as DNA, the CDR3 is TGCGCCAGCAGTTCATGGACTAGCGGGAGTTACGAGCAGTACTTC.

This clone was detected only once. The rearrangement links TRBV28 to TRBJ2-7; maybe TRBD2 (6 bases). Trimming cost V 3 bases and J 1 base, with 13 bases left between them. This CDR3 contains 15 residues. Per germline, CDR1 MDHEN and CDR2 SYDVKM. The CDR3: CASSFFQTSSYEQYF. The CDR3 bases are TGTGCCAGCAGTTTTTTTCAGACTAGTTCCTACGAGCAGTACTTC.

V and J are TRBV2 and TRBJ2-1, with 16 bases identical to TRBD2. CDR1 and CDR2 from the germline V gene are SNHLY and FYNNEI. The CDR3 is 18 residues long. V lost 7 bases, J lost 1 base, and 7 bases stayed unmatched. In nucleotides, the CDR3 is TGTGCCAGCAAGGGACTAGCGGGAGGGCGAGGGTCCTACAATGAGCAGTTCTTC. Amino acid sequence: CASKGLAGGRGSYNEQFF.

This chain links TRBV2 with TRBJ2-2; TRBD2 aligns across 15 bases. The germline CDR1 and CDR2 sequences are SNHLY and FYNNEI. V lost 1 base to trimming and J lost 9 bases; unmatched junction nucleotides: 9. This CDR3 is built from 18 residues. The CDR3 spells CASSEERGLAGGRRELFF. DNA for the CDR3: TGTGCCAGCAGTGAAGAAAGAGGACTAGCGGGAGGGCGCAGGGAGCTGTTTTTT.

The chain links TRBV5-5 to TRBJ2-2; possible D gene TRBD2, 6 bases. V dropped 4 bases and J dropped 7 bases, with 23 bases sitting between them. This CDR3 contains 17 residues. Germline loops: CDR1 SGHKS, CDR2 YYEKEE (reference sequence). CDR3 bases: TGTGCCAGCAGCCCCCGGGCTCCGGTCGGGGGAGGCGGGGAGCTGTTTTTT. This sequence encodes CASSPRAPVGGGGELFF.

This clone was recorded once. The rearrangement links TRBV30 to TRBJ2-7; D ambiguous. The CDR3 has 12 amino acids. Germline CDR1 reads GTSNPN; CDR2 reads SVGIG (reference sequence). V gave up 1 base and J gave up 0 bases, with 4 bases separating them. This CDR3 is CAWSGFSYEQYF. CDR3 sequence (DNA): TGTGCCTGGAGTGGTTTCTCCTACGAGCAGTACTTC.